This is a list of T cell receptor beta chains from one sample in a study of long-term antiretroviral therapy in people with HIV. This table comes from immunoSEQ multiplex PCR, and its TCRdb copy is limited to in-frame clones, with some not included. Of 25,000 to 35,000 clones detected, 85% to 95% appear once; the ten largest clones hold 2.5% to 3.5%. This specimen was unsorted PBMCs, taken around 7.4 years after starting antiretroviral therapy. These receptors came from a man aged 45-65 years with HIV. The CDR3 runs from the conserved cysteine through the conserved F or W. The D gene is left open where the match is weak.

J,D,V,CDR3,DNA
TRBJ2-1,NA,TRBV28,CASMGLNNEQFF,TGTGCCAGCATGGGACTTAACAATGAGCAGTTCTTC
TRBJ2-1,TRBD1,TRBV2,CASSDSPDRGLYNEQFF,TGTGCCAGCAGTGATTCCCCGGACAGGGGGCTGTACAATGAGCAGTTCTTC
TRBJ1-5,NA,TRBV2,CASSEGLFQPQHF,TGTGCCAGCAGTGAGGGGCTTTTCCAGCCCCAGCATTTT
TRBJ1-4,NA,TRBV7-8,CASSRGVGAGEEKLFF,TGTGCCAGCAGCCGGGGGGTGGGGGCCGGAGAGGAAAAACTGTTTTTT
TRBJ2-5,TRBD1,TRBV6-6,CASSLTGEQETQYF,TGTGCCAGCAGTTTGACAGGGGAACAAGAGACCCAGTACTTC
TRBJ2-7,TRBD2,TRBV5-1,CASSLASGGDEQYF,TGCGCCAGCAGCTTGGCGAGCGGGGGAGACGAGCAGTACTTC
TRBJ1-2,TRBD1,TRBV5-6,CASSRDRDTRYGYTF,TGTGCCAGCAGCCGGGACAGGGACACTAGGTATGGCTACACCTTC
TRBJ2-5,NA,TRBV6-5,CASSIRGPGQETQYF,TGTGCCAGCAGTATCCGGGGCCCGGGACAAGAGACCCAGTACTTC
TRBJ2-3,TRBD2,TRBV6-5,CASSFRAGGDTDTQYF,TGTGCCAGCAGTTTTAGAGCGGGGGGTGACACAGATACGCAGTATTTT
TRBJ1-6,NA,TRBV29-1,CSVGAAYNSPLHF,TGCAGCGTTGGCGCGGCCTATAATTCACCCCTCCACTTT
TRBJ1-2,NA,TRBV2,CASRLSVDGYTF,TGTGCCAGCAGATTGAGTGTGGATGGCTACACCTTC
TRBJ2-1,NA,TRBV4-1,CASSQDAAGEAYNEQFF,TGCGCCAGCAGCCAAGATGCGGCAGGGGAAGCCTACAATGAGCAGTTCTTC
TRBJ2-1,NA,TRBV6-6,CASRLHSGYLDNEQFF,TGTGCCAGCAGGTTACATAGCGGTTACCTTGACAATGAGCAGTTCTTC
TRBJ2-2,NA,TRBV11-2,CASTIGIAGELFF,TGTGCCAGCACCATCGGGATCGCCGGGGAGCTGTTTTTT
TRBJ2-5,TRBD1,TRBV19,CASSLQGDETQYF,TGTGCCAGTAGTCTACAGGGGGACGAGACCCAGTACTTC
TRBJ1-2,NA,TRBV9,CASSVDGDGYGYTF,TGTGCCAGCAGCGTAGATGGGGATGGCTATGGCTACACCTTC
TRBJ1-1,NA,TRBV28,CASSFRGYTEAFF,TGTGCCAGCAGTTTCAGGGGTTATACTGAAGCTTTCTTT